This TCR beta chain was recovered during a study of CD8+ T cells in alopecia areata. At the level of the study: At a dose of 5 to 10 mg twice daily, oral tofacitinib was given to treated patients. Study outcomes and limitations: In scalp and blood, many expanded lesional clones persisted during tofacitinib. Mice gave a clearer picture of TCR sharing than patients did, possibly for HLA-related reasons.

The germline V gene has CDR1 SQVTM and CDR2 ANQGSEA. The germline V and J ends were trimmed by 4 bases and 2 bases, with 8 bases remaining between them. This CDR3 region has 13 residues. Once RNA had been extracted, it was reverse transcribed into cDNA to act as the sequencing template. Repertoires were generated with immunoSEQ multiplex PCR, while TCRdb's copy carries only in-frame clones and drops some. The sample lists 150,000 to 200,000 clones, under 80% seen once, with 1.3% in the top ten. Points on this clone: Its antigen is currently unknown.

Treatment indicated: oral pan-JAK inhibitor, 5-10 mg twice daily. Sorting separated CD4+ and CD8+ T cells out of PBMCs. The sequence was collected from a human donor with alopecia areata. The V gene is TRBV29-1, the J gene TRBJ2-2; D might be TRBD1 (6 bases). The starting material was CD4+ T cells sorted from blood, obtained around week 50, from a patient treated with tofacitinib. The CDR3 DNA follows: TGCAGCGTTGGACAGGAAAACACCGGGGAGCTGTTTTTT. The encoded protein is CSVGQENTGELFF.